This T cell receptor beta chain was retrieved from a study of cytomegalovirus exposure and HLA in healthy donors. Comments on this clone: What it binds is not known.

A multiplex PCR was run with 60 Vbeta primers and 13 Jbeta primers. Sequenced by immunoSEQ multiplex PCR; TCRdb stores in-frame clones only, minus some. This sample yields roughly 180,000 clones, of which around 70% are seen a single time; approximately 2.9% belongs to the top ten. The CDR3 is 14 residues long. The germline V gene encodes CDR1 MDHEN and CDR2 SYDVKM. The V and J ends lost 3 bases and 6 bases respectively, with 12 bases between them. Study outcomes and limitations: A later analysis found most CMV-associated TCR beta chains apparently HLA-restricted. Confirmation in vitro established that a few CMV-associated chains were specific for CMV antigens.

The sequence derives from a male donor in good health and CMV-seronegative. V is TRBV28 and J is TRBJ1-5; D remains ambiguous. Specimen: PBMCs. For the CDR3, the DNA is TGTGCCAGCAGTTTTGTCGGTTCTCGTCAGCCCCAGCATTTT. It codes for CASSFVGSRQPQHF.